This passage covers 20 T cell receptor beta chains from one sample sequenced in a study of cytotoxic CD8 clonotypes in ibrutinib-treated CLL (dated by TCRdb to about 2021). The receptor library was made with the immunoSEQ multiplex PCR assay. TCRdb re-hosts the immuneACCESS table, in-frame sequences only. Its copies lack some clones; in the studies checked, an unresolved V gene accounts for under half of them, and the cause for the rest is not known. In all, the sample holds some 84,000 clones, and about 86% of those were seen once. Together, the top ten hold around 5% of the sample. The sequencing here drew on PBMCs, taken before ibrutinib treatment. The origin of the receptors is a human donor with chronic lymphocytic leukemia.

The chain joins TRBV11-3 to TRBJ2-2; 12 bases are a match to TRBD2. The CDR3 runs 16 residues. The V gene's germline CDR1 is SGHNT and CDR2 YENEEA. V shed 2 bases and J 5 bases; nucleotides not matched to a gene: 3. CDR3 loop: CASSLLAGGRTGELFF. For the CDR3, the DNA is TGTGCCAGCAGCTTACTAGCGGGAGGGCGTACCGGGGAGCTGTTTTTT.

The chain recombines TRBV9 with TRBJ1-1; D may be TRBD1 (6 bases). The CDR3 covers 15 residues. Deletions cut 0 bases from V and 4 bases from J, with 13 bases between. Germline assignment: CDR1 SGDLS and CDR2 YYNGEE. The CDR3 nucleotides read TGTGCCAGCAGCGTAGGACAGGTCGTCGGCACTGAAGCTTTCTTT. As protein: CASSVGQVVGTEAFF.

The chain employs TRBV5-1 and TRBJ2-5; weak D call: TRBD2 (5 bases). Germline lookup yields CDR1 SGHRS and CDR2 YFSETQ. CDR3 length: 14 residues. The ends were cut back, 4 bases at V and 1 base at J, with 11 bases in the middle. The CDR3 sequence is CASSGVGVQETQYF. The CDR3 DNA follows: TGCGCCAGCAGCGGAGTCGGGGTCCAAGAGACCCAGTACTTC.

In DNA form, the CDR3 reads TGTGCCAGTAGTATAGACTTAAGACGCCTAACTGGAAACACCATATATTTT. Its protein is CASSIDLRRLTGNTIYF. V and J are TRBV19 and TRBJ1-3, with D uncertain. V gave up 0 bases and J gave up 2 bases, with 14 bases separating them. The CDR3 runs 17 residues. Germline V lookup: CDR1 LNHDA, CDR2 SQIVND (reference sequence).

This clone was picked up a small number of times. V and J are TRBV5-1 and TRBJ1-2, with D possibly matching TRBD1 (5 bases). Germline values: CDR1 SGHRS, CDR2 YFSETQ. The V and J ends lost 0 bases and 7 bases respectively, with 16 bases between them. This CDR3 is built from 15 residues. The CDR3 bases are TGCGCCAGCAGCTTGGCCGGGACGCCCAACGGTGGCTACACCTTC. It encodes CASSLAGTPNGGYTF.

This chain links TRBV19 with TRBJ2-2, with TRBD1 matching 7 bases. Germline V CDR1 and CDR2: LNHDA, SQIVND (reference sequence). V lost 7 bases and J lost 4; bases outside the gene matches: 9. The CDR3 runs to 15 residues. The CDR3 coding sequence is TGTGCCAGTATTAGAGGGGGCGCCGGCACCGGGGAGCTGTTTTTT. Translation gives CASIRGGAGTGELFF. Looking up the rest from reference TRBV19 and TRBJ2-2 gives the full variable domain: DGGITQSPKYLFRKEGQNVTLSCEQNLNHDAMYWYRQDPGQGLRLIYYSQIVNDFQKGDIAEGYSVSREKKESFPLTVTSAQKNPTAFYLCASIRGGAGTGELFFGEGSRLTVL.

The chain combines TRBV5-1 with TRBJ2-1; the D gene is possibly TRBD1 (5 bases). The CDR3 length is 13 residues. Trimming removed 4 bases from V and 3 bases from J, with 8 bases in between. Germline CDR1 reads SGHRS; CDR2 reads YFSETQ. The CDR3 DNA sequence: TGCGCCAGCAGCGGGCAGGGCTACAATGAGCAGTTCTTC. It translates to CASSGQGYNEQFF.

The rearrangement uses TRBV18 and TRBJ1-1, with D uncertain. Germline V gene data show CDR1 as KGHSH and CDR2 as LQKENI. The CDR3 runs 15 residues. Trimming left V 4 bases short and J 0 bases short, with 12 bases between. The CDR3 loop reads CASSLQSGMNTEAFF. The CDR3 DNA sequence: TGTGCCAGCTCACTACAGTCCGGTATGAACACTGAAGCTTTCTTT.

The chain recombines TRBV6-5 with TRBJ2-3; TRBD1 matches 7 bases. In germline, CDR1 is MNHEY, CDR2 SVGAGI. V was clipped by 2 bases and J by 0 bases; unmatched bases: 2. This CDR3 spans 15 amino acids. The CDR3 region is CASSYGTDSTDTQYF. The CDR3 DNA follows: TGTGCCAGCAGTTACGGGACAGATAGCACAGATACGCAGTATTTT.

The V gene is TRBV5-6, the J gene TRBJ2-1, with a tentative D call TRBD2 (5 bases). Germline V gives CDR1 SGHDT, CDR2 YYEEEE. CDR3 length equals 16 residues. Trimming pared 0 bases from V and 0 bases from J, leaving 10 bases between. CDR3 loop: CASSLEGDSSYNEQFF. CDR3 coding DNA: TGTGCCAGCAGCTTGGAGGGAGATAGCTCCTACAATGAGCAGTTCTTC.

This rearrangement joins TRBV6-5 to TRBJ2-7; TRBD1 aligns across 8 bases. Germline V lookup: CDR1 MNHEY, CDR2 SVGAGI. The CDR3 has 15 amino acids. V dropped 0 bases and J dropped 4; count of bases not matched to a gene: 5. CDR3 sequence reads: CASSYSPGGIYEQYF. DNA of the CDR3: TGTGCCAGCAGTTACTCACCAGGGGGCATTTACGAGCAGTACTTC.

V and J are TRBV27 and TRBJ1-1; 10 bases fit TRBD1. The V and J ends lost 6 bases and 5 bases, in that order; junction bases with no gene match: 6. This CDR3 spans 14 amino acids. Germline CDR1 and CDR2: MNHEY and SMNVEV (reference sequence). The CDR3 DNA sequence: TGTGCCAGCAGCCCGGGACAGGGGTGGACTGAAGCTTTCTTT. Translated, it gives CASSPGQGWTEAFF.

The table lists this clone with a count of one. The chain carries TRBV19 and TRBJ2-5; a weak D match, TRBD1 (6 bases). The germline V gene encodes CDR1 LNHDA and CDR2 SQIVND (reference sequence). Trimming cost V 7 bases and J 2 bases, with 17 bases left between them. This CDR3 is 15 amino acids long. CDR3 residues: CASTQTADRQETQYF. DNA for the CDR3: TGTGCCAGTACCCAAACCGCGGACAGACAAGAGACCCAGTACTTC.

This chain links TRBV5-1 with TRBJ2-7, with 7 nucleotides matching TRBD1. Trimming cost V 3 bases and J 1 base; bases outside gene matches: 4. The CDR3 extends over 14 amino acids. Looked up from germline, CDR1 is SGHRS and CDR2 is YFSETQ. CDR3 loop: CASSWGTASYEQYF. The CDR3 DNA reads as TGCGCCAGCAGCTGGGGGACAGCTTCCTACGAGCAGTACTTC. Full variable domain (missing parts from reference TRBV5-1 and TRBJ2-7): KAGVTQTPRYLIKTRGQQVTLSCSPISGHRSVSWYQQTPGQGLQFLFEYFSETQRNKGNFPGRFSGRQFSNSRSEMNVSTLELGDSALYLCASSWGTASYEQYFGPGTRLTVT.

The chain carries TRBV29-1 and TRBJ2-1; TRBD1 might be the D (6 bases). The V and J ends lost 4 bases and 0 bases respectively, with 7 bases between them. The CDR3 runs 13 residues. CDR1 is SQVTM and CDR2 is ANQGSEA in the germline V gene. CDR3 sequence: CSVGGGSYNEQFF. The CDR3, as DNA: TGCAGCGTTGGAGGGGGCTCCTACAATGAGCAGTTCTTC.

The sample holds a few counts of this clone. The J gene is TRBJ1-3, the V gene TRBV30; tentative D call: TRBD1 (5 bases). V lost 5 bases, J lost 5 bases, and 13 bases lay in between. The CDR3 has 13 amino acids. In germline, CDR1 is GTSNPN, CDR2 SVGIG (reference sequence). The CDR3 DNA reads TGTGCCTGGGGAGGTCGGGGGAGAAACACCATATATTTT. Protein sequence: CAWGGRGRNTIYF.

This chain connects TRBV4-1 to TRBJ2-7, with TRBD2 identical over 9 bases. Germline CDR1 is MGHRA and CDR2 is YSYEKL. The V and J ends lost 0 bases and 3 bases, in that order; junction bases with no gene match: 6. The CDR3 is made up of 16 amino acids. The CDR3 coding sequence is TGCGCCAGCAGCCAAGACTCCACTAGCGGGTTCTACGAGCAGTACTTC. It specifies CASSQDSTSGFYEQYF.

The chain carries TRBV5-5 and TRBJ1-2; 10 bases map to TRBD1. The CDR3 totals 17 residues. Germline V CDR1 and CDR2: SGHKS, YYEKEE (reference sequence). Trimming took 6 bases from V and 4 from J; bases not matched to a gene: 15. The CDR3 region is CASTPGWSGQGIYGYTF. The CDR3 nucleotides read TGTGCCAGCACCCCGGGGTGGTCGGGACAGGGGATCTATGGCTACACCTTC.

The chain combines TRBV30 with TRBJ2-7; D is undetermined. Trimming removed 2 bases from V and 2 bases from J, with 13 bases in between. Per germline, CDR1 GTSNPN and CDR2 SVGIG (reference sequence). CDR3 length: 14 amino acids. The CDR3 loop reads CAWSSRLITYEQYF. For the CDR3, the DNA is TGTGCCTGGAGTTCGCGTCTAATAACCTACGAGCAGTACTTC.

This chain links TRBV19 with TRBJ1-2; 8 bases are shared with TRBD1. Trimming at V came to 1 base and at J to 5 bases, leaving 6 bases not matched to a gene. This CDR3 has 15 amino acids. CDR1 and CDR2 (germline): LNHDA, SQIVND (reference sequence). CDR3 in DNA: TGTGCCAGTAGTATAGTAGGAACAGGGGGATATGGCTACACCTTC. It translates to CASSIVGTGGYGYTF.